This TCR beta chain derives from a study of blood T cells in healthy people across ages. The CDR3 totals 11 residues. The V and J ends lost 4 bases and 8 bases respectively, with 11 bases between them. Germline assignment: CDR1 SQVTM and CDR2 ANQGSEA. Primers used in a second PCR of about 7 to 11 cycles were a sample-barcoded 5' primer and a J-beta primer mix. TCRdb reanalysed the 5' RACE reads using MiXCR and keeps one entry per CDR3 protein. The table shows about 760,000 distinct CDR3 sequences, with roughly 56% occurring only once. Isolation per sample recovered at least 7 million PBMCs. The TCR originated in a man aged 35 to 55 in good health. The chain combines TRBV29-1 with TRBJ1-1; D uncertain. Specimen: blood. CDR3 nucleotide sequence: TGCAGCGTTGTGTTCCGGACCGAAGCTTTCTTT. It encodes CSVVFRTEAFF.